This T cell receptor beta chain was identified during a study of T-cell memory formation after mild COVID-19. Regarding the study as a whole: From day 15 to 85, contracting clones were balanced between CD4 and CD8, whereas later expanders leaned toward CD4+. The finding that pre-infection memory included some responding clones suggested that cross-reactive memory joined. CD4+ contracting clones lay mainly in CM and EM, CD8+ ones in EMRA.

It was 5'RACE with constant-segment primers that produced the TCR alpha and TCR beta cDNA libraries, which carried sample barcodes and UMIs. From the 5' RACE reads, TCRdb called clonotypes with MiXCR, one entry per CDR3 protein. The table has about 450,000 distinct CDR3 sequences, more than 20% seen once. About this clonotype itself: Its antigen is not known.

The CDR3 length is 16 residues. After removal of 6 bases from V and 7 bases from J, the junction contained 14 bases not matched to a gene. Germline CDR1 reads SGHAT; CDR2 reads FQNNGV. The sequence came from an adult woman who had mild COVID-19 (a few samples of this study predate the infection). Cell type and time point are not known. Sequenced input: PBMCs or a T cell subset sorted from them (not recorded which). This sequence joins TRBV11-2 and TRBJ2-1; 8 bases are a match to TRBD2. DNA for the CDR3: TGTGCCAGCAGTTCGCCGCGGGTAGCGGGGAAGAATGAGCAGTTCTTC. Encoded protein: CASSSPRVAGKNEQFF.